These T cell receptor beta chains were read from a single sample in a study of cytomegalovirus exposure and HLA in healthy donors. Method: immunoSEQ multiplex PCR; TCRdb's copy keeps in-frame clones and lacks some. This sample has about 170,000 clones, with about 65% found just once. Sequencing was carried out using PBMCs. Receptors originate from a man between 40 and 49 years old in good health and CMV-seropositive. The CDR3 runs from the conserved cysteine through the conserved F or W. The D gene is left open where the match is weak. Clone sizes are given selectively: once, few, many, or a class where the clone is expanded.

V gene	J gene	clone size	D gene	CDR3 DNA	CDR3 protein
TRBV29-1	TRBJ2-2	.	TRBD2	TGCAGCGTTGAAGCGGGGGGGGCAGGGCCCGGGGAGCTGTTTTTT	CSVEAGGAGPGELFF
TRBV9	TRBJ2-5	few	.	TGTGCCAGCACCCGGGATGGCCAAGAGACCCAGTACTTC	CASTRDGQETQYF
TRBV6-1	TRBJ1-2	.	.	TGTGCCAGCAGTGAGACAGACAGGTTTGACTATGGCTACACCTTC	CASSETDRFDYGYTF
TRBV7-8	TRBJ2-2	.	TRBD1	TGTGCCAGCAGCTTACTTTGGGGACAGGGGACTTCGAACACCGGGGAGCTGTTTTTT	CASSLLWGQGTSNTGELFF
TRBV29-1	TRBJ2-7	.	TRBD2	TGCAGCGTTGGATGGGGACTAGCGGGGAGCTCCTACGAGCAGTACTTC	CSVGWGLAGSSYEQYF
TRBV19	TRBJ1-5	few	TRBD1	TGTGCCAGTAGTATTCACAGGGGTCCAGCCAATCAGCCCCAGCATTTT	CASSIHRGPANQPQHF
TRBV6-5	TRBJ1-4	.	.	TGTGCCAGCAGTTTCGGACAATGGGGTGAAAAACTGTTTTTT	CASSFGQWGEKLFF
TRBV18	TRBJ2-3	few	.	TGTGCCAGCTCACCAGCAGTTACAGATACGCAGTATTTT	CASSPAVTDTQYF
TRBV6-5	TRBJ1-2	.	.	TGTGCCAGCACCCAGGGTCATGGCTACACCTTC	CASTQGHGYTF
TRBV5-1	TRBJ2-7	.	TRBD1	TGCGCCAGCAGCGGAACGACAGGGGCTACCTACGAGCAGTACTTC	CASSGTTGATYEQYF
TRBV9	TRBJ2-7	.	TRBD1	TGTGCCAGCAGCGGTCGGGACAGCTCCTACGAGCAGTACTTC	CASSGRDSSYEQYF
TRBV2	TRBJ1-3	.	.	TGTGCCAGCAGTGAAAAAGTGGGACACTACGGAAACACCATATATTTT	CASSEKVGHYGNTIYF
TRBV11-2	TRBJ1-4	.	TRBD1	TGTGCCAGCAGCTTCCGGGACAGATGGGAAAAACTGTTTTTT	CASSFRDRWEKLFF
TRBV7-3	TRBJ1-1	.	TRBD1	TGTGCCAGCAGATCCACAGGGGACACTGAAGCTTTCTTT	CASRSTGDTEAFF
TRBV7-9	TRBJ2-5	.	TRBD2	TGTGCCAGCAGCTTAGACGGGGGGACCCGAGAGACCCAGTACTTC	CASSLDGGTRETQYF
TRBV4-3	TRBJ1-2	.	.	TGCGCCAGCAGCCAAGGAGGGAATTCCGACTATGGCTACACCTTC	CASSQGGNSDYGYTF
TRBV9	TRBJ1-1	.	.	TGTGCCAGCAGCGTTCAGATGAACACTGAAGCTTTCTTT	CASSVQMNTEAFF
TRBV6-1	TRBJ2-3	.	TRBD1	TGTGCCAGCAGTGCTCGTCCCGGGACAGTTTCCACAGATACGCAGTATTTT	CASSARPGTVSTDTQYF
TRBV29-1	TRBJ2-3	.	.	TGCAGCGTTGGGACAGCTTCATCTTTCACAGATACGCAGTATTTT	CSVGTASSFTDTQYF
TRBV6-5	TRBJ2-4	.	TRBD1	TGTGCCAGCAGTTACTCCCCGAACAGGGGGCAAAACATTCAGTACTTC	CASSYSPNRGQNIQYF
TRBV18	TRBJ2-6	few	.	TGTGCCAGCTCACCACGGCGGTCTGGGGCCAACGTCCTGACTTTC	CASSPRRSGANVLTF
TRBV12-5	TRBJ2-3	.	.	TGTGCTAGTGGTTTGGTAGACTATGTGGATACGCAGTATTTT	CASGLVDYVDTQYF
TRBV11-2	TRBJ2-7	.	.	TGTGCCAGCAGCCGATCCCAACTAGTTTACGAGCAGTACTTC	CASSRSQLVYEQYF
TRBV27	TRBJ2-5	.	TRBD2	TGTGCCAGCAGTTTAAGCTCACTAGCGGGGGGCCGCTGGGAGACCCAGTACTTC	CASSLSSLAGGRWETQYF
TRBV11-1	TRBJ2-7	once	.	TGTGCCAGCAGCTTAGCCGGGACAAACTACGAGCAGTACTTC	CASSLAGTNYEQYF
TRBV4-2	TRBJ1-2	.	.	TGTGCCAGCAGCCAAGATACACAACTAAGCTATGGCTACACCTTC	CASSQDTQLSYGYTF
TRBV15	TRBJ1-2	.	.	TGTGCCACCAGCAAGGACGGGGGGGGCTACACCTTC	CATSKDGGGYTF
TRBV5-1	TRBJ2-5	once	.	TGCGCCAGCAGCGTCACTCCGGTACAAGAGACCCAGTACTTC	CASSVTPVQETQYF
TRBV7-9	TRBJ1-1	.	.	TGTGCCAGCAGTTACCCGGGGGGGGAAGCTTTCTTT	CASSYPGGEAFF
TRBV6-8	TRBJ1-1	.	TRBD1	TGTGCCAGCAGGAACAGGGGAACTGAAGCTTTCTTT	CASRNRGTEAFF
TRBV5-4	TRBJ1-2	.	TRBD1	TGTGCCAGCAGCCGAAGAGGGGGCGCTGACTATGGCTACACCTTC	CASSRRGGADYGYTF
TRBV2	TRBJ2-1	.	TRBD1	TGTGCCACTCTTCGGGGACAGAACAATGAGCAGTTCTTC	CATLRGQNNEQFF
TRBV27	TRBJ1-5	once	.	TGTGCCAGCAGTTTATTCCGGGGGAATCAGCCCCAGCATTTT	CASSLFRGNQPQHF
TRBV5-1	TRBJ2-5	.	TRBD2	TGCGCCAGCAGCCCCCGGGAGGTGGGCTGGGAGACCCAGTACTTC	CASSPREVGWETQYF
TRBV5-1	TRBJ2-7	once	TRBD1	TGCGCCAGCAGCTCGGATGGACAGGGCTGGGACGAGCAGTACTTC	CASSSDGQGWDEQYF
TRBV27	TRBJ1-2	.	.	TGTGCCAGCAGTTTAGGGGTTCAGGGCGGCTACACCTTC	CASSLGVQGGYTF
TRBV7-9	TRBJ2-5	.	TRBD2	TGTGCCAGCAGCCGAGGACTAGCGGGAACGCTGAAGTACTTC	CASSRGLAGTLKYF
TRBV6-5	TRBJ2-7	.	TRBD2	TGTGCCAGCAGTTCTAGCGGGGGGGGTCTCGAGCAGTACTTC	CASSSSGGGLEQYF
TRBV30	TRBJ2-7	.	.	TGTGCCTGGAGTGTGGGGAGGCCAAACAACGAGCAGTACTTC	CAWSVGRPNNEQYF
TRBV6-6	TRBJ1-2	.	TRBD1	TGTGCCAGCAGTTACAACAGGGGCGGGCTTAACTATGGCTACACCTTC	CASSYNRGGLNYGYTF
TRBV27	TRBJ2-2	.	.	TGTGCCAGCACCCTAGCCTCGAACACCGGGGAGCTGTTTTTT	CASTLASNTGELFF
TRBV10-1	TRBJ2-7	.	TRBD1	TGCGCCAGCAGTGAGTGGACAGGGTTCTCCTACGAGCAGTACTTC	CASSEWTGFSYEQYF
TRBV6-1	TRBJ1-2	.	.	TGTGCCAGCAGTGAAGCGCGACAGTATGGCTACACCTTC	CASSEARQYGYTF
TRBV20-1	TRBJ1-2	.	.	TGCGTTCCTGGGGAGGGAGGGGGCTACACCTTC	CVPGEGGGYTF
TRBV5-4	TRBJ2-2	.	.	TGTGCCAGCAGCCCTGGACAGAGGAACACCGGGGAGCTGTTTTTT	CASSPGQRNTGELFF
TRBV4-3	TRBJ2-7	.	.	TGCGCCAGCAGCCAAGACCAGGGGAACGAGCAGTACTTC	CASSQDQGNEQYF
TRBV25-1	TRBJ1-2	few	TRBD1	TGTGCCAGCAGTGAATCCGGTCCAGGGGGCCACACCTTC	CASSESGPGGHTF
TRBV4-2	TRBJ2-1	.	.	TGTGCCAGCAGCCAAGGGGACCTGGCGGGGGCTGAGCAGTTCTTC	CASSQGDLAGAEQFF
TRBV11-3	TRBJ2-7	.	TRBD1	TGTGCCAGCAGCGACCGGGACAGGGGCCACGAGCAGTACTTC	CASSDRDRGHEQYF
TRBV5-6	TRBJ2-3	.	.	TGTGCCAGCAGCTTGGTTCTTGAGCCGACAGATACGCAGTATTTT	CASSLVLEPTDTQYF
TRBV19	TRBJ2-7	few	.	TGTGCCAGTAGTATAGACCCCCGGCCCCGGGACGAGCAGTACTTC	CASSIDPRPRDEQYF
TRBV6-5	TRBJ2-7	.	.	TGTGCCAGCAGTATCAGCGGGACAGGTCACTACGAGCAGTACTTC	CASSISGTGHYEQYF
TRBV7-2	TRBJ1-4	.	.	TGTGCCAGCAGCTTTATGGAGGGCGAAAAACTGTTTTTT	CASSFMEGEKLFF
TRBV7-8	TRBJ1-2	few	.	TGTGCCAGCAGCGACTCAGGGGCATCAGACTATGGCTACACCTTC	CASSDSGASDYGYTF
TRBV5-6	TRBJ2-6	.	.	TGTGCCAGCAGCTACACCCCGACAGTTGCCTCTGGGGCCAACGTCCTGACTTTC	CASSYTPTVASGANVLTF
TRBV6-1	TRBJ1-2	.	TRBD1	TGTGCCAGCAGTACCAATGGACAGGGCGGCTACACCTTC	CASSTNGQGGYTF
TRBV19	TRBJ2-1	.	TRBD1	TGTGCCACCGCTCGTCCTCGGACAGGGTTCGACAATGAGCAGTTCTTC	CATARPRTGFDNEQFF